This T cell receptor (beta chain) was found in a study of PD-1 blockade in classical Hodgkin lymphoma. General study results and limits: Newly diagnosed patients had diversity similar to the baseline diversity of complete responders. It was CD4+ TCR diversity, not CD8+, that rose significantly by C4D1. Underlying causes for the observed repertoire differences were not defined, possibly disease activity or prior therapy.

Germline CDR1 reads MNHEY; CDR2 reads SMNVEV (reference sequence). With 7 bases clipped from V and 0 bases from J, the junction kept 6 bases outside the gene matches. The CDR3 spans 15 residues. As for this clone: The antigen is undetermined.

Produced via immunoSEQ multiplex PCR; TCRdb's table is partial and in-frame only. This table has 95,000 to 100,000 clones, about 89% appearing once. Relapse was seen in all patients after autologous stem cell transplantation, and brentuximab vedotin exposure was variable. This TCR derives from a human donor with classical Hodgkin lymphoma. The sequencing used peripheral blood mononuclear cells (PBMCs), collected before the second cycle of nivolumab. The chain combines TRBV27 with TRBJ1-5; 7 nucleotides match TRBD1. The CDR3 spells CASKSRGVSNQPQHF. CDR3 DNA sequence: TGTGCCAGCAAAAGCAGGGGGGTTAGCAATCAGCCCCAGCATTTT.